This T cell receptor (beta chain) stems from a study of cytomegalovirus exposure and HLA in healthy donors. PCR involved 60 Vbeta and 13 Jbeta primers. The repertoire was sequenced with immunoSEQ multiplex PCR; TCRdb's copy has only in-frame clones and lacks some. Of some 30,000 clones in the sample, about 87% are singletons; the top ten hold under 3%. Trimming took off 3 bases at V and 3 bases at J, with 15 bases between the two ends. The germline CDR1 and CDR2 sequences are SGHDT and YYEEEE. The CDR3 covers 15 residues. Source material: PBMCs. The chain has TRBV5-6 and TRBJ2-5, with a weak D call TRBD2 (5 bases). The sequence derives from a boy younger than 18 in good health and CMV-seronegative. CDR3 coding DNA: TGTGCCAGCAGCTGGACTCTTCAAGTGGAAGAGACCCAGTACTTC. This gives the protein CASSWTLQVEETQYF.